The sequence of this T cell receptor (beta chain) was determined in a study of T-cell reconstitution after alpha-beta-depleted transplantation in children. The CDR3 loop spans 13 amino acids. V was clipped by 7 bases and J by 3 bases; unmatched bases: 5. Germline V gene sequence: CDR1 DFQATT, CDR2 SNEGSKA (reference sequence). As concerns this clonotype: Its specificity is unknown.

Study findings and constraints: Hyperexpanded clones declined; after one year, newly produced T cells mostly supplied diversity. Day-60 TCRbeta diversity that was high in some patients was derived from surviving recipient T cells and thymic progenitors. Reports say that about two months after transplant, the alpha-beta T cells came out of several hundred graft clones that had expanded.

Unique molecular identifiers were incorporated into the prepared TCRbeta library. TCRdb re-called the PCR reads with MiXCR, one entry per CDR3 protein. The data contain some 840,000 distinct CDR3 sequences, 16% of them seen just once; the ten biggest clones take up roughly 5%. The sample was PBMCs, mostly from graft donor cells, taken 360 days after TCRalphabeta/CD19-depleted stem cell transplant. The clonotype was recovered from a male patient aged 5 to 17 who had a stem cell transplant for acute lymphoblastic leukemia, so the T cells may come from the graft donor. The V call is TRBV20-1, the J call TRBJ2-7, with 11 bases identical to TRBD2. The CDR3 reads CSVTSGGDYEQYF. CDR3 in DNA: TGCAGTGTAACTAGCGGGGGAGACTACGAGCAGTACTTC.